This T cell receptor beta chain was sequenced for a study of cytomegalovirus exposure and HLA in healthy donors. Study-level findings and limits: Specific recognition of CMV antigens was confirmed in vitro for a few chains (all CMV-associated).

The CDR3 is 15 amino acids. Germline-derived CDR1 and CDR2 are MNHEY and SMNVEV (reference sequence). V gave up 4 bases and J gave up 2 bases, with 15 bases separating them. Turning to this clone: Antigen: not known.

The PCR had 60 Vbeta and 13 Jbeta primers. The assay was immunoSEQ multiplex PCR, and TCRdb's table has in-frame clones only and misses some. The top ten hold approximately 4.8% of the sample, which has about 130,000 clones, roughly 66% seen once. The sample taken for sequencing was PBMCs. The TCR sequence derives from a man aged 55 to 69 in good health and CMV-seropositive. The chain uses TRBV27 and TRBJ2-7, with TRBD1 as a possible D gene (6 bases). In DNA form, the CDR3 reads TGTGCCAGCAGTTCCAGGGGTCTTCCAACCTACGAGCAGTACTTC. This encodes CASSSRGLPTYEQYF.